The 9 T cell receptor beta chains listed next were all sequenced from one sample in a study of T cell changes during pregnancy in multiple sclerosis. The repertoire was sequenced with immunoSEQ multiplex PCR; TCRdb's copy has only in-frame clones and lacks some. The sample holds around 51,000 clones; 94% are singletons and the top ten take around 0.58%. The specimen was CD4+ T cells from peripheral blood mononuclear cells, collected in the second trimester of pregnancy. These receptors originate from a female donor with multiple sclerosis, enrolled in a pregnancy study.

V usage is TRBV11-3 and J usage is TRBJ2-1; 13 positions agree with TRBD2. Germline CDR1 is SGHNT and CDR2 is YENEEA. V lost 3 bases and J lost 5; bases outside the gene matches: 16. There are 20 residues in the CDR3. The CDR3 spells CASSFRVWTSGGERHNEQFF. The DNA of the CDR3 is TGTGCCAGCAGCTTCAGGGTTTGGACTAGCGGGGGCGAGCGCCACAATGAGCAGTTCTTC.

This rearrangement joins TRBV12-5 to TRBJ1-5, with a tentative D call TRBD1 (6 bases). Germline V gives CDR1 LGHNT, CDR2 FRNRAP. Trimming took off 1 base at V and 7 bases at J, with 11 bases between the two ends. CDR3 length: 14 amino acids. In nucleotides, the CDR3 is TGTGCTAGTGGTTTGGAATGGGGGGGCCAGCCCCAGCATTTT. The encoded protein is CASGLEWGGQPQHF.

In its sample, this clone was seen a few times. This chain links TRBV6-1 with TRBJ2-3; the match to TRBD2 covers 7 bases. The CDR3 loop spans 14 amino acids. Trimming at V came to 7 bases and at J to 0 bases, leaving 4 bases not matched to a gene. Germline lookup yields CDR1 MNHNS and CDR2 SASEGT. The CDR3 sequence is CASTNGGSTDTQYF. The CDR3 DNA is TGTGCCAGCACGAACGGGGGGAGCACAGATACGCAGTATTTT.

This clone was counted a single time. J is TRBJ2-7 and V is TRBV5-4; a possible D gene is TRBD1 (6 bases). The CDR3 contains 15 residues. Between the trimmed V and J ends, which lost 1 base and 0 bases, there was a span of 11 bases. The germline V gene encodes CDR1 SGHNT and CDR2 YYREEE (reference sequence). The CDR3 protein is CASSLKTGSSYEQYF. The CDR3, as DNA: TGTGCCAGCAGCTTGAAAACAGGGAGCTCCTACGAGCAGTACTTC.

The genes are TRBV7-2 and TRBJ1-1, with D perhaps TRBD1 (5 bases). Trimming took off 1 base at V and 6 bases at J, with 18 bases between the two ends. The CDR3 spans 16 residues. From germline, CDR1 is SGHTA and CDR2 FQGNSA. The CDR3 reads CASSLGGGPGPPEAFF. For the CDR3, the DNA is TGTGCCAGCAGCTTAGGGGGCGGACCCGGGCCCCCTGAAGCTTTCTTT.

J is TRBJ2-5 and V is TRBV5-6; tentatively, D is TRBD2 (6 bases). This CDR3 spans 14 amino acids. Trimming shortened V by 3 bases and J by 4 bases, and 13 bases separated the two germline ends. Germline assignment: CDR1 SGHDT and CDR2 YYEEEE. CDR3 sequence reads: CASSSRLDGETQYF. CDR3 bases: TGTGCCAGCAGCTCTCGACTAGACGGAGAGACCCAGTACTTC.

The genes are TRBV4-2 and TRBJ1-5; TRBD1 matches 7 bases. V lost 0 bases and J lost 7; bases outside the gene matches: 6. This CDR3 is 15 amino acids long. The V gene's germline CDR1 is LGHNA and CDR2 YNFKEQ. The CDR3 sequence is CASSQETGTGQPQHF. CDR3 nucleotide sequence: TGTGCCAGCAGCCAAGAGACAGGGACTGGCCAGCCCCAGCATTTT.

This chain uses TRBV10-2 with TRBJ2-3; D may be TRBD1 (5 bases). This CDR3 is 12 amino acids long. The V gene's germline CDR1 is WSHSY and CDR2 SAAADI. The germline V and J ends were trimmed by 10 bases and 2 bases, with 10 bases remaining between them. The CDR3 sequence: CAIQDNTDTQYF. In nucleotides, the CDR3 is TGCGCCATCCAGGACAACACAGATACGCAGTATTTT.

The chain combines TRBV4-2 with TRBJ1-2, with a weak D call TRBD1 (6 bases). Germline V lookup: CDR1 LGHNA, CDR2 YNFKEQ. Trimming cost V 5 bases and J 6 bases, with 16 bases left between them. The CDR3 is 14 amino acids. The CDR3 loop is CASSALGGHDGYTF. The DNA of the CDR3 is TGTGCCAGCAGCGCCCTCGGGGGGCATGATGGCTACACCTTC.